These T cell receptor beta chains were read from a single sample in a study of CD8+CD57+ T cells in acquired aplastic anemia. TCRdb processed the reads anew with MiXCR; each CDR3 protein has one entry. The data contain some 150,000 distinct CDR3 sequences, roughly half of them singletons. The sequenced sample consisted of sorted CD4+, CD8+, or CD8+CD57+ T cells (not recorded which) from PBMCs. All receptors come from a human donor with aplastic anemia. The CDR3 runs from the conserved cysteine through the conserved F or W. Fields, in order: clone size, V gene, CDR3 length, D gene, J gene, CDR3 DNA, CDR3 protein. A D gene is named only where the DNA matches it firmly. Size values are once, few and many counts, or a class for expanded clones, and some rows have none.

clone_size: many
v_call: TRBV4-1
cdr3_length: 14
d_call: NA
j_call: TRBJ2-7
cdr3_nt: TGCGCCAGCAGCCAAGGGGACGGGTCCTACGAGCAGTACTTC
cdr3_aa: CASSQGDGSYEQYF

clone_size: many
v_call: TRBV7-9
cdr3_length: 13
d_call: NA
j_call: TRBJ1-2
cdr3_nt: TGTGCCAGTACCCCCCCGGGGGATATGGGCTACACCTTC
cdr3_aa: CASTPPGDMGYTF

clone_size: NA
v_call: TRBV5-1
cdr3_length: 17
d_call: TRBD1
j_call: TRBJ2-5
cdr3_nt: TGCGCCAGAAGCTTGGAGGAGAACAGGGGATTAGGAGAGACCCAGTACTTC
cdr3_aa: CARSLEENRGLGETQYF

clone_size: once
v_call: TRBV7-2
cdr3_length: 13
d_call: NA
j_call: TRBJ2-5
cdr3_nt: TGTGCCAGCAGGCCTACTAGTTACGAGACCCAGTACTTC
cdr3_aa: CASRPTSYETQYF

clone_size: many
v_call: TRBV9
cdr3_length: 17
d_call: TRBD1
j_call: TRBJ2-2
cdr3_nt: TGTGCCAGCAACAAGCGACAGGGGGAGGAGAACACCGGGGAGCTGTTTTTT
cdr3_aa: CASNKRQGEENTGELFF

clone_size: NA
v_call: TRBV20-1
cdr3_length: 15
d_call: NA
j_call: TRBJ2-7
cdr3_nt: TGCAGTGCAGAAAAGCAGGGGCCAGGGTCCTACGAGCAGTACTTC
cdr3_aa: CSAEKQGPGSYEQYF

clone_size: NA
v_call: TRBV20-1
cdr3_length: 16
d_call: NA
j_call: TRBJ2-3
cdr3_nt: TGCAGTGCTAGAGAAGGGCCCACGACTCTCACAGATACGCAGTATTTT
cdr3_aa: CSAREGPTTLTDTQYF

clone_size: many
v_call: TRBV11-3
cdr3_length: 14
d_call: NA
j_call: TRBJ2-7
cdr3_nt: TGTGCCAGCAGCTCCCGGACAGCCTTCTACGAGCAGTACTTC
cdr3_aa: CASSSRTAFYEQYF

clone_size: many
v_call: TRBV6-4
cdr3_length: 15
d_call: TRBD2
j_call: TRBJ2-1
cdr3_nt: TGTGCCAGCAGTAGTGGCGGGGGGGAATACAATGAGCAGTTCTTC
cdr3_aa: CASSSGGGEYNEQFF

clone_size: many
v_call: TRBV5-8
cdr3_length: 12
d_call: NA
j_call: TRBJ1-1
cdr3_nt: TGTGCCAGCAGCTTCATAAGGTCAGAAGCTTTCTTT
cdr3_aa: CASSFIRSEAFF

clone_size: many
v_call: TRBV10-2
cdr3_length: 15
d_call: TRBD1
j_call: TRBJ1-5
cdr3_nt: TGCGCCAGCAGTGAGCAAACCCAGGGGGGACAGCCCCAGCATTTT
cdr3_aa: CASSEQTQGGQPQHF

clone_size: NA
v_call: TRBV24-1
cdr3_length: 11
d_call: NA
j_call: TRBJ2-1
cdr3_nt: TGTGCCACCAGCACAGGACGGGAGCAGTTCTTC
cdr3_aa: CATSTGREQFF

clone_size: NA
v_call: TRBV7-3
cdr3_length: 15
d_call: NA
j_call: TRBJ2-7
cdr3_nt: TGTGCCAGCAGCTCCACCGGGACACCCTCCTACGAGCAGTACTTC
cdr3_aa: CASSSTGTPSYEQYF

clone_size: NA
v_call: TRBV4-1
cdr3_length: 17
d_call: NA
j_call: TRBJ1-6
cdr3_nt: TGCGCCAGCAGCCAAGAAGCAACGACGGGACCACATTCACCCCTCCACTTT
cdr3_aa: CASSQEATTGPHSPLHF

clone_size: many
v_call: TRBV6-2/TRBV6-3
cdr3_length: 19
d_call: TRBD1
j_call: TRBJ2-7
cdr3_nt: TGTGCCAGCAGTTACCCAACCGATCAAGACAGGGGGAACTCCTACGAGCAGTACTTC
cdr3_aa: CASSYPTDQDRGNSYEQYF

clone_size: many
v_call: TRBV9
cdr3_length: 15
d_call: NA
j_call: TRBJ2-2
cdr3_nt: TGTGCCAGCAGCGTAGGCCAGGAGATCACCGGGGAGCTGTTTTTT
cdr3_aa: CASSVGQEITGELFF

clone_size: many
v_call: TRBV4-3
cdr3_length: 14
d_call: TRBD1
j_call: TRBJ1-2
cdr3_nt: TGCGCCAGCAGCCGAGGACAGGGTCCCTATGGCTACACCTTC
cdr3_aa: CASSRGQGPYGYTF

clone_size: NA
v_call: TRBV25-1
cdr3_length: 15
d_call: NA
j_call: TRBJ2-3
cdr3_nt: TGTGCCAGCAGTGAGCGGGGTTCTAGCACAGATACGCAGTATTTT
cdr3_aa: CASSERGSSTDTQYF

clone_size: NA
v_call: TRBV7-6
cdr3_length: 16
d_call: TRBD2
j_call: TRBJ2-7
cdr3_nt: TGTGCCAGCAGCTTAGGATCCCTAGCGGGGGCCTACGAGCAGTACTTC
cdr3_aa: CASSLGSLAGAYEQYF

clone_size: NA
v_call: TRBV7-9
cdr3_length: 10
d_call: NA
j_call: TRBJ1-4
cdr3_nt: TGTGCCAGCTGGAGGGAGAAACTGTTTTTT
cdr3_aa: CASWREKLFF

clone_size: NA
v_call: TRBV15
cdr3_length: 16
d_call: NA
j_call: TRBJ1-4
cdr3_nt: TGTGCCACCAGCAGGTCACCCAGTGCAACTAATGAAAAACTGTTTTTT
cdr3_aa: CATSRSPSATNEKLFF

clone_size: many
v_call: TRBV7-8
cdr3_length: 15
d_call: NA
j_call: TRBJ2-7
cdr3_nt: TGTGCCAGCAGCTTAGCGCCTGGACAGCTTTACGAGCAGTACTTC
cdr3_aa: CASSLAPGQLYEQYF